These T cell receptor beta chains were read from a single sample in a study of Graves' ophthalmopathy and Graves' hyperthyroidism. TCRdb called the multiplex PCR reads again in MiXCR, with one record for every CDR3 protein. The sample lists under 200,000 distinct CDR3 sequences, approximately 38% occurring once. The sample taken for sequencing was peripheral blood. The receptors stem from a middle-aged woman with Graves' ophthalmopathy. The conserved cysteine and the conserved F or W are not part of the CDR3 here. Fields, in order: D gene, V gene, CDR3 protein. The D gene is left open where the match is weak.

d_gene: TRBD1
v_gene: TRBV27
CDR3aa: ASSQTDRGTNTGELF

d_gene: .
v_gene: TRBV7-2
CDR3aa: ASSFSRDSTYGYT

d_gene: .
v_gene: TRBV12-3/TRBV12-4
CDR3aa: ASSLGVLT

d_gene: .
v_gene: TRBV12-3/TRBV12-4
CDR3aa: ASSWGYPAGHEQY

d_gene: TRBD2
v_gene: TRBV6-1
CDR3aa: ASTGTSGVYEQF

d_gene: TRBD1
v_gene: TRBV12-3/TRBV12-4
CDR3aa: ASTGGYGYT

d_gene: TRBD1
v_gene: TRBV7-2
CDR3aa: ASSGGQGSGETQY

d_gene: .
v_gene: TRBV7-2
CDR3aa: ASTFSPGPYEQY

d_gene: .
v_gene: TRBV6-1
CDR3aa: ASRNGGGNQPQH

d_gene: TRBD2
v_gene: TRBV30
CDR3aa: AWTGRGAKNIQY

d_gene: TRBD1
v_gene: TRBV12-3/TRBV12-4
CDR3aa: ASSLAGTGAEAF

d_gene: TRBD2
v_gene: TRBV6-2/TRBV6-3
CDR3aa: ASSDGPLAGYEQY

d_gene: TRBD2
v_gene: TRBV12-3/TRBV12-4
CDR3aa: ASSRQLAGVITGELF

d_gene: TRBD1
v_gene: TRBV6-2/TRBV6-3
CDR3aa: ASSSGQGARSEQF

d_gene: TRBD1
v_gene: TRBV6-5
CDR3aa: ASSYRQGGTEAF

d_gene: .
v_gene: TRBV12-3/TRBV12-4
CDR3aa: ASSFYTNHGYT

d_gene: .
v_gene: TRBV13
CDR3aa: ASSPPAWHRNTEAF

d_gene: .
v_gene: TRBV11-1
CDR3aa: ASSSDRPNSPLH

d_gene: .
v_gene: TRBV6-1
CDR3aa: ASSEWAYTQNYGYT

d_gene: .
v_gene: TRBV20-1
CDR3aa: SARDLGKETQY

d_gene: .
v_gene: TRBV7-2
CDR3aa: ASSLRVQETQY

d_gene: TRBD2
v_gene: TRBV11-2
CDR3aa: ASSFLAGGQGGELF

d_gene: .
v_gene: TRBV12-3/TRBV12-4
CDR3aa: ASRPSHVLSGNTIY

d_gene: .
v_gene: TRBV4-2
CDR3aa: ASSQVPGLSTEAF

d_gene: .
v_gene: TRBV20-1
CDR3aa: SARDEARNTGELF

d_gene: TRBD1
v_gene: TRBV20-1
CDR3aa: SARARVDRANTEAF

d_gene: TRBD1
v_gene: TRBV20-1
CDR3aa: SAAGTDYGYT

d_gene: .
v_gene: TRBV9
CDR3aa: ASSVGLGGDQETQY

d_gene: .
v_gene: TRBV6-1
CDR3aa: ASRFVPNTEAF

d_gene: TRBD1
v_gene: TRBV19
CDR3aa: ASSQTGRTEAF

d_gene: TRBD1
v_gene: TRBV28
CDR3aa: ASSGSRDRGYEQY

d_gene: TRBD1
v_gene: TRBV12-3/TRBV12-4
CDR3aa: ASTTGQASSYEQY

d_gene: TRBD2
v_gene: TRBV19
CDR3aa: ASCPSSGIIYEQY

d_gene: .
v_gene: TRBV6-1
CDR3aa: ASSERTVLAKNIQY

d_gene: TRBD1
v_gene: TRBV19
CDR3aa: ASSLTGHTNTEAF

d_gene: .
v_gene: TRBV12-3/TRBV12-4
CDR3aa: ASSLDEVGQGQY